The clone carrying this T cell receptor beta chain was counted between two and nine times. Its antigen is not known. The entry originates in a study of T cell responses to AZD1222 COVID-19 vaccine. Analysis merged second doses at about 4 or about 12 weeks. Measured with immunoSEQ multiplex PCR; TCRdb has only the in-frame clones, and not every one. The sample gives 60,000 to 80,000 clones, roughly 75% of which show up once; approximately 47% is in the top ten. Study outcomes and limitations: Only 5 to 7 AZD1222 recipients were seropositive at baseline. Among spike-specific TCRs, nearly half reportedly target unmutated variant regions. It was only after the peak T cell response that any repertoires were sampled.

The receptor's source is an adult who received the AZD1222 COVID-19 vaccine. Material: peripheral blood, obtained 28 days after the second AZD1222 dose.

CDR3 DNA sequence: TGTGCCAGCAGCGGAATACAGGGAACCGGGGAGCTGTTTTTT. It translates to CASSGIQGTGELFF. The chain recombines TRBV11-1 with TRBJ2-2; TRBD1 is a possible D gene (6 bases). Trimming took 5 bases from V and 5 from J, leaving 12 bases between them. CDR1 and CDR2 from the germline V gene are SGHAT and FQDESV (reference sequence). This CDR3 has 14 amino acids.